The clone carrying this T cell receptor (beta chain) was detected ten times or more. The sample comes from a study of low-dose radiotherapy and immunotherapy resistance in tumors. At the level of the study: A total of 6.5 Gy was given to Cohort 1 as 0.5 Gy per fraction every 2 weeks. Cohort 2 patients were irradiated with 1 Gy every two weeks, reaching 13 Gy over 26 weeks. The study gave patients oral aspirin 300 mg daily for four cycles from cycle 1 day 1.

Time point of the sample: after trial treatment. Treatment of the sample: LDRT plus nivolumab, ipilimumab, low-dose cyclophosphamide and aspirin (RACIN trial). TRAV and TRBV primers primed cDNA for both TCRalpha and TCRbeta. With a V-primer adapter and a constant-region primer, TCRs were amplified for approximately 19 PCR cycles. In TCRdb, the reads were re-called with MiXCR into one record per CDR3 protein. The table includes about 91,000 distinct CDR3 sequences, 20% to 25% detected once. V gave up 4 bases and J gave up 6 bases; unmatched junction bases: 8. The CDR3 contains 14 residues. The V call is TRBV12-3 or TRBV12-4, the J call TRBJ1-1; TRBD1 matches at 7 bases. This clonotype was obtained from a female donor with ovarian cancer. This sample comprised PBMCs, obtained after low-dose radiotherapy plus immunotherapy. CDR3: CASSSLARGAEAFF. The CDR3 bases are TGTGCCAGCAGTTCCTTGGCCAGGGGGGCTGAAGCTTTCTTT.